These 29 T cell receptor beta chains originate from one sample sequenced in a study of cytomegalovirus exposure and HLA in healthy donors. The PCR employed 60 Vbeta primers together with 13 Jbeta primers. Sequenced by immunoSEQ multiplex PCR; TCRdb stores in-frame clones only, minus some. Here the sample spans under 200,000 clones, roughly 77% being singletons. Sequenced: PBMCs. The receptors stem from a woman aged 45-65 years in good health and CMV-seropositive.

The CDR3 protein is CASSWTSGTLSYNEQFF. CDR3 nucleotides: TGTGCCAGCAGCTGGACTAGCGGGACCCTGAGCTACAATGAGCAGTTCTTC. This chain uses TRBV28 with TRBJ2-1, with 12 bases identical to TRBD2. CDR1 is MDHEN, CDR2 SYDVKM, per germline. Trimming took 6 bases from V and 3 from J; bases not matched to a gene: 9. CDR3 size: 17 residues.

The CDR3 DNA follows: TGTGCCAGCAGCTGGGGGCCGGGACAGGGATCCACAGATACGCAGTATTTT. Its protein product is CASSWGPGQGSTDTQYF. The chain has TRBV7-9 and TRBJ2-3; TRBD1 matches at 9 bases. V trimming: 4 bases; J trimming: 2 bases; junction bases outside the gene matches: 10. Germline V gene lookup returns CDR1 SEHNR and CDR2 FQNEAQ (reference sequence). CDR3 size: 17 residues.

The chain recombines TRBV7-2 with TRBJ1-1, with D perhaps matching TRBD1 (5 bases). CDR1 SGHTA and CDR2 FQGNSA come from the germline V gene. Trimming took off 4 bases at V and 3 bases at J, with 15 bases between the two ends. The CDR3 runs 15 residues. For the CDR3, the DNA is TGTGCCAGCAGCTATAATGAAGGGGCTGACACTGAAGCTTTCTTT. Protein: CASSYNEGADTEAFF.

The rearrangement links TRBV27 to TRBJ2-1; weak D call: TRBD1 (6 bases). The germline CDR1 and CDR2 sequences are MNHEY and SMNVEV (reference sequence). Trimming took off 5 bases at V and 4 bases at J, with 12 bases between the two ends. The length of the CDR3 is 14 residues. Here the CDR3 reads CASSLQTGYNEQFF. In DNA form, the CDR3 reads TGTGCCAGCAGTCTCCAGACAGGTTACAATGAGCAGTTCTTC.

This clone was observed a handful of times. The chain carries TRBV18 and TRBJ1-4; D is perhaps TRBD1 (5 bases). The V end lost 3 bases, the J end lost 4 bases, and 6 bases lay between the germline ends. Germline loops: CDR1 KGHSH, CDR2 LQKENI. The CDR3 is 13 residues long. Here the CDR3 DNA reads TGTGCCAGCTCACCCCAGGGTAATGAAAAACTGTTTTTT. Residues: CASSPQGNEKLFF.

V gene TRBV5-1 combines with J gene TRBJ1-1, with unresolved D. V was clipped by 3 bases and J by 3 bases, with 9 bases between them. Per germline, CDR1 SGHRS and CDR2 YFSETQ. The CDR3 runs to 13 residues. The CDR3 nucleotides are TGCGCCAGCAGCTCCCTCAGTTACACTGAAGCTTTCTTT. Residues: CASSSLSYTEAFF.

The CDR3, as DNA: TGTGCCAGCAGCCGACAGGGCTACGAGCAGTACTTC. This codes for CASSRQGYEQYF. The V call is TRBV6-1, the J call TRBJ2-7; 7 nucleotides align to TRBD1. Looked up from germline, CDR1 is MNHNS and CDR2 is SASEGT. The CDR3 loop spans 12 amino acids. V lost 6 bases and J lost 3; bases outside the gene matches: 2.

The chain has TRBV25-1 and TRBJ1-5, with TRBD1 as a possible D gene (5 bases). This CDR3 is 16 amino acids long. The V gene's germline CDR1 is MGHDK and CDR2 SYGVNS. V was cut by 1 base and J by 0 bases, with 10 bases left in between. The CDR3: CASSELGADSNQPQHF. As DNA, the CDR3 is TGTGCCAGCAGTGAATTAGGGGCGGATAGCAATCAGCCCCAGCATTTT.

The rearrangement joins TRBV2 to TRBJ2-7; D ambiguous. The CDR3 consists of 13 residues. Germline V gene data show CDR1 as SNHLY and CDR2 as FYNNEI. With 6 bases removed from V and 2 bases from J, the gap between germline ends came to 11 bases. CDR3 sequence reads: CASSPIDTYEQYF. The CDR3 coding sequence is TGTGCCAGCAGCCCTATAGATACCTACGAGCAGTACTTC.

The J gene is TRBJ1-2, the V gene TRBV30, with D tentatively TRBD1 (5 bases). This CDR3 is built from 15 residues. Trimming pared 3 bases from V and 3 bases from J, leaving 17 bases between. Germline CDR1 and CDR2: GTSNPN and SVGIG (reference sequence). Here the CDR3 reads CAWSSPRGWYYGYTF. CDR3 nucleotides: TGTGCCTGGAGCTCCCCGCGGGGCTGGTACTATGGCTACACCTTC.

This clone was observed once. The chain is built from TRBV28 and TRBJ2-7; TRBD2 might be the D (6 bases). V was shortened by 2 bases and J by 6 bases, with 14 bases between the two germline ends. The germline V gene encodes CDR1 MDHEN and CDR2 SYDVKM. The CDR3 sequence is 14 residues long. The CDR3 spells CASSLRDWGGEQYF. CDR3 nucleotides: TGTGCCAGCAGTTTAAGGGATTGGGGAGGCGAGCAGTACTTC.

The J gene is TRBJ2-5, the V gene TRBV29-1, with unresolved D. The germline gives CDR1 SQVTM, CDR2 ANQGSEA. The CDR3 loop spans 9 amino acids. The CDR3 DNA follows: TGCGCCTACGGAGAGACCCAGTACTTC. Translating it yields CAYGETQYF.

The genes are TRBV6-1 and TRBJ2-5; D gene uncertain. The CDR3 length is 15 residues. V was trimmed by 4 bases and J by 5 bases, leaving 17 bases between them. Germline loops: CDR1 MNHNS, CDR2 SASEGT. The DNA of the CDR3 is TGTGCCAGCAGTGTTGTGTCAACAACGGAGGAGACCCAGTACTTC. Its translation is CASSVVSTTEETQYF.

The chain is built from TRBV7-2 and TRBJ2-7; 8 bases are shared with TRBD1. Germline V gene sequence: CDR1 SGHTA, CDR2 FQGNSA. Trimming at V came to 3 bases and at J to 6 bases, leaving 10 bases not matched to a gene. CDR3 size: 15 residues. DNA of the CDR3: TGTGCCAGCAGCTTCAGGGGGCGCGGCAGGGGCGAGCAGTACTTC. As protein: CASSFRGRGRGEQYF. The full variable domain, rest sourced from reference TRBV7-2 and TRBJ2-7, is GAGVSQSPSNKVTEKGKDVELRCDPISGHTALYWYRQSLGQGLEFLIYFQGNSAPDKSGLPSDRFSAERTGGSVSTLTIQRTQQEDSAVYLCASSFRGRGRGEQYFGPGTRLTVT.

The V gene is TRBV15, the J gene TRBJ1-2; 7 nucleotides line up with TRBD1. CDR1 is LNHNV, CDR2 YYDKDF, per germline (reference sequence). Trimming removed 3 bases from V and 4 bases from J; junction bases left unmatched: 2. CDR3 length: 13 residues. CDR3 residues: CATSSGQAYGYTF. The CDR3 DNA reads TGTGCCACCAGCAGCGGACAGGCCTATGGCTACACCTTC.

The V and J genes are TRBV6-1 and TRBJ2-5; TRBD1 is a possible D gene (6 bases). Germline V lookup: CDR1 MNHNS, CDR2 SASEGT. This CDR3 has 16 residues. V lost 1 base and J lost 3, with 15 bases in between. CDR3 nucleotide sequence: TGTGCCAGCAGTGAAGACCTCGGGACACTCAAAGAGACCCAGTACTTC. The encoded protein is CASSEDLGTLKETQYF.

This CDR3 reads CASSADSNYGYTF. DNA for the CDR3: TGTGCCAGCTCAGCGGACAGTAACTATGGCTACACCTTC. The chain recombines TRBV18 with TRBJ1-2, with D possibly TRBD1 on 6 matching bases. V was trimmed by 5 bases and J by 1 base, leaving 8 bases between them. In germline, CDR1 is KGHSH, CDR2 LQKENI. CDR3 length: 13 amino acids. The complete variable domain, with remaining parts taken from reference TRBV18 and TRBJ1-2, reads NAGVMQNPRHLVRRRGQEARLRCSPMKGHSHVYWYRQLPEEGLKFMVYLQKENIIDESGMPKERFSAEFPKEGPSILRIQQVVRGDSAAYFCASSADSNYGYTFGSGTRLTVV.

V is TRBV11-2 and J is TRBJ1-5; 8 bases match TRBD1. The CDR3 totals 16 residues. Per the germline V gene, CDR1 is SGHAT and CDR2 is FQNNGV. The junction had 11 bases not matched to a gene; V was cut back by 7 bases and J by 3 bases. The DNA of the CDR3 is TGTGCCAGCATGGCAGGGGGCAGATTTGTCAATCAGCCCCAGCATTTT. It is translated as CASMAGGRFVNQPQHF. The whole variable domain, filled in from reference TRBV11-2 and TRBJ1-5, reads EAGVAQSPRYKIIEKRQSVAFWCNPISGHATLYWYQQILGQGPKLLIQFQNNGVVDDSQLPKDRFSAERLKGVDSTLKIQPAKLEDSAVYLCASMAGGRFVNQPQHFGDGTRLSIL.

The gene calls are TRBV5-1 and TRBJ1-4; no reliable D call. The germline gives CDR1 SGHRS, CDR2 YFSETQ. V was clipped by 2 bases and J by 0 bases, with 8 bases between them. The CDR3 spans 15 residues. CDR3 in DNA: TGCGCCAGCAGCTTCGAACAGTCAACTAATGAAAAACTGTTTTTT. It yields the protein CASSFEQSTNEKLFF. Full variable domain (rest looked up from reference TRBV5-1 and TRBJ1-4): KAGVTQTPRYLIKTRGQQVTLSCSPISGHRSVSWYQQTPGQGLQFLFEYFSETQRNKGNFPGRFSGRQFSNSRSEMNVSTLELGDSALYLCASSFEQSTNEKLFFGSGTQLSVL.

The rearrangement joins TRBV7-8 to TRBJ2-1; 9 bases are shared with TRBD1. Trimming took 6 bases from V and 3 from J; bases not matched to a gene: 12. The CDR3 runs 17 residues. CDR1 and CDR2 from the germline V gene are SGHVS and FQNEAQ. For the CDR3, the DNA is TGTGCCAGCAGAATAGGGTATCGGGACAGGGTCTACAATGAGCAGTTCTTC. This encodes CASRIGYRDRVYNEQFF.

The rearrangement joins TRBV25-1 to TRBJ2-7, with 8 nucleotides matching TRBD1. CDR1 is MGHDK, CDR2 SYGVNS, per germline. The CDR3 totals 15 residues. V shed 2 bases, J shed 2 bases, and the junction held 5 bases outside the gene matches. The CDR3 here is CASSEISGGTYEQYF. CDR3 sequence (DNA): TGTGCCAGCAGTGAAATATCAGGGGGCACCTACGAGCAGTACTTC.

This sequence joins TRBV11-2 and TRBJ2-5, with 7 bases that match TRBD1. The DNA end is more similar to TRBJ2-7, so the J call may be wrong. The germline CDR1 and CDR2 sequences are SGHAT and FQNNGV. This CDR3 contains 16 residues. CDR3 region: CASSLGDRARGYEQYF. CDR3 DNA: TGTGCCAGCAGCTTAGGGGACCGGGCCAGGGGGTACGAGCAGTACTTC.

This clone was found once. The genes are TRBV5-1 and TRBJ2-5, with D perhaps TRBD2 (6 bases). The germline CDR1 and CDR2 sequences are SGHRS and YFSETQ. CDR3 length: 15 amino acids. V dropped 0 bases and J dropped 1 base, with 10 bases sitting between them. The CDR3 DNA follows: TGCGCCAGCAGCTTGGACCCGGGACTCCAAGAGACCCAGTACTTC. Encoded protein: CASSLDPGLQETQYF.

The chain has TRBV10-3 and TRBJ2-7; no definite D call. This CDR3 is 12 amino acids long. The germline gives CDR1 ENHRY, CDR2 SYGVKD. Trimming shortened V by 1 base and J by 2 bases, and 3 bases separated the two germline ends. The CDR3 DNA reads TGTGCCATCAGTGAGTTAGCCTACGAGCAGTACTTC. Translating it yields CAISELAYEQYF.

The J gene is TRBJ2-2, the V gene TRBV7-3; a possible D gene is TRBD1 (5 bases). CDR3 size: 17 residues. V gave up 1 base and J gave up 4 bases, with 16 bases separating them. CDR1 is SGHTA and CDR2 is FQGTGA in the germline V gene. The CDR3 coding sequence is TGTGCCAGCAGCTTAAAGACCACAAGGGGCGGCACCGGGGAGCTGTTTTTT. It specifies CASSLKTTRGGTGELFF.

The rearrangement uses TRBV9 and TRBJ1-2; D is ambiguous. With 4 bases removed from V and 4 bases from J, the gap between germline ends came to 14 bases. This CDR3 contains 14 residues. Germline loops: CDR1 SGDLS, CDR2 YYNGEE. The CDR3 sequence is CASSSGPGVYGYTF. CDR3 coding DNA: TGTGCCAGCAGCTCAGGACCGGGAGTCTATGGCTACACCTTC. The full variable domain, rest sourced from reference TRBV9 and TRBJ1-2, is DSGVTQTPKHLITATGQRVTLRCSPRSGDLSVYWYQQSLDQGLQFLIQYYNGEERAKGNILERFSAQQFPDLHSELNLSSLELGDSALYFCASSSGPGVYGYTFGSGTRLTVV.

V usage is TRBV27 and J usage is TRBJ2-3, with a weak D call TRBD2 (5 bases). CDR3 length: 13 residues. The V gene's germline CDR1 is MNHEY and CDR2 SMNVEV (reference sequence). V was trimmed by 5 bases and J by 7 bases, leaving 13 bases between them. DNA for the CDR3: TGTGCCAGCAGTCCTGGACTTCTATATACGCAGTATTTT. Protein: CASSPGLLYTQYF.

This chain connects TRBV10-3 to TRBJ2-7; 9 bases map to TRBD1. CDR3 length: 14 residues. Germline CDR1 is ENHRY and CDR2 is SYGVKD. J was trimmed by 5 bases and V by 6 bases; bases with no gene match: 8. The CDR3 DNA sequence: TGTGCCATCAGACCCGACAGGGGGAGAAACGAGCAGTACTTC. This codes for CAIRPDRGRNEQYF.

The chain links TRBV29-1 to TRBJ1-1; 8 bases fit TRBD1. V lost 5 bases and J lost 8; bases outside the gene matches: 10. The CDR3 runs 13 residues. Looked up from germline, CDR1 is SQVTM and CDR2 is ANQGSEA. For the CDR3, the DNA is TGCAGCGTTAGTACGGGACAGGTAAGGGAAGCTTTCTTT. Its translation is CSVSTGQVREAFF.